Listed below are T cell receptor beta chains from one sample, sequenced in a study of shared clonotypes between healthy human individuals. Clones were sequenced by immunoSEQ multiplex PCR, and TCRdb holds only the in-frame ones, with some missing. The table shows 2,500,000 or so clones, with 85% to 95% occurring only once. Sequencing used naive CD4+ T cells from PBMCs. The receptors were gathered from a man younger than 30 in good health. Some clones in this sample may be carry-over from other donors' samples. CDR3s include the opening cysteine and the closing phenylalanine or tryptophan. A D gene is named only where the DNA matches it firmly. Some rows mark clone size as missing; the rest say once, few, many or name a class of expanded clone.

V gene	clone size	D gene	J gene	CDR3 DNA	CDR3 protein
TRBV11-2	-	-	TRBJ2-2	TGTGCCAGCAGCCCGACGAGAGCGGGTGGAACCGGGGAGCTGTTTTTT	CASSPTRAGGTGELFF
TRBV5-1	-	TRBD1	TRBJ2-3	TGCGCCAGCCTGTTAAGGACAGGGGGCACAGATACGCAGTATTTT	CASLLRTGGTDTQYF
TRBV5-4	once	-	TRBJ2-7	TGTGCCAGCAGCTCGGGGGACAGACTACTCTCCTACGAGCAGTACTTC	CASSSGDRLLSYEQYF
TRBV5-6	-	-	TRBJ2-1	TGTGCCAGCAGCAAGCTCCTTGGTGCGGGGTCCTACAATGAGCAGTTCTTC	CASSKLLGAGSYNEQFF
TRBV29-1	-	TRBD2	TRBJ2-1	TGCAGCGTCCATAGTCCCGGGACTAGCGGGATGGGAGGTTATGAGCAGTTCTTC	CSVHSPGTSGMGGYEQFF
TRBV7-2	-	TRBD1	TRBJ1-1	TGTGCCAGCAAACGACAGGGGTCGATTAACACTGAAGCTTTCTTT	CASKRQGSINTEAFF
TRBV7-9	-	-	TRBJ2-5	TGTGCCAGCAGCCGGGGACCGCCCGAGGGAGAGACCCAGTACTTC	CASSRGPPEGETQYF
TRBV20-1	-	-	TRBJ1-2	TGCAGAGGAAATGGCTACACCTTC	CRGNGYTF
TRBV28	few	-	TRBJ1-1	TGTGCCAGCAGCGGAGTGGGGGGAGTCACTGAAGCTTTCTTT	CASSGVGGVTEAFF
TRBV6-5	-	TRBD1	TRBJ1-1	TGTGCCAGCAACGGACAGGGGGCTCAAGAAGCTTTCTTT	CASNGQGAQEAFF
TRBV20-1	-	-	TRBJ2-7	TGCAGTGCTAGAGATGAGGCCGAGCAGTACTTC	CSARDEAEQYF
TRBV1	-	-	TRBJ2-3	TGCACCAGCAGCCAAGATCAGCGGCGGGAGGGCCGTGATACGCAGTATTTT	CTSSQDQRREGRDTQYF
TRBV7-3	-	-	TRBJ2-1	TGTGCCAGCAGCACAAATGGGGGCTACAATGAGCAGTTCTTC	CASSTNGGYNEQFF
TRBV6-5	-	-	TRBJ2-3	TGTGCCAGCAGACTACAGGGTTTCACAGATACGCAGTATTTT	CASRLQGFTDTQYF
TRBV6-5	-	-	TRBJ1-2	TGTGCCAGCAGTTACGAGGGGGGGGTTCACTATGGCTACACCTTC	CASSYEGGVHYGYTF